Described below is a single T cell receptor beta chain sequence and its context. This clonotype was recorded many times. Its recognized antigen is unknown. Base qualities are not recorded, but no much larger clone differs from it by a single base. The sample comes from a study of response to subunit inactivated influenza vaccine (dated 2018 in TCRdb). For the study in its entirety: Deep quantitative T cell receptor repertoire profiling was used in the study to track responses to a trivalent subunit inactivated influenza vaccine.

Library preparation was by RT-PCR. Sequencing instrument: Illumina HiSeq 2500. TCRdb's own reprocessing of the public reads used fastp at Q25 and MiXCR and kept productive beta chains. Rows are combined by CDR3 protein, so each entry shows the most common genes and DNA. The sample records over 400,000 distinct CDR3 sequences, 10% to 15% of which are singletons. The leading ten clones occupy 10% to 15% of the sample. The CDR3 goes from the cysteine to the phenylalanine over 12 residues. The sequence is cut down to CDR3 DNA, 36 bases in frame from base 1. In the germline V gene (reference sequence), CDR1 corresponds to DFQATT and CDR2 to SNEGSKA. At the junction V is shortened by 0 bases and J by 5 bases, with 6 bases in between. General conclusions and limits of the study: The authors proposed that each seasonal influenza vaccination may bring in only a limited number of new T cells.

Taken with the paper, the label for time point translates to: around 45 days after influenza vaccine administration. Sequencing was performed on PBMCs from blood, taken about 6 weeks after vaccination. This sequence uses TRBV20-1 and TRBJ2-3; the D gene lacks a confident call. The clonotype originates from a man over 45 who received an inactivated influenza vaccine. Donor details come from another sample of the same person, matched by shared clones. CDR3 reads: CSARDVGDTQYF. The nucleotide sequence reads TGCAGTGCTAGAGATGTGGGAGATACGCAGTATTTT.